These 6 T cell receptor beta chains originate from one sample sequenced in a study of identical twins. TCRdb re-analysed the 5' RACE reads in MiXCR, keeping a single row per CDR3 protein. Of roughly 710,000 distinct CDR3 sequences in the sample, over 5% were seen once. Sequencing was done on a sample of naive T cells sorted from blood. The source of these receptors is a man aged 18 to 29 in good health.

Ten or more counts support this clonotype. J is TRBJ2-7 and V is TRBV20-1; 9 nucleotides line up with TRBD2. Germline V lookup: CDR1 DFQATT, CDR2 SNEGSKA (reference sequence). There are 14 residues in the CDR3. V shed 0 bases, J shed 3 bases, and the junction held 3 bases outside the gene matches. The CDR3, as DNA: TGCAGTGCTAGAGAAGGAGCGGGAGGCTACGAGCAGTACTTC. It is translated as CSAREGAGGYEQYF.

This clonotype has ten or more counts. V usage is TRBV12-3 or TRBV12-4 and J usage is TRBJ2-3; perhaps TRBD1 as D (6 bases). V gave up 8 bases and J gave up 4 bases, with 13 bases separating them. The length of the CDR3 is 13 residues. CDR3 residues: CASRITGSDTQYF. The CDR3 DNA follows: TGTGCCAGCCGAATCACAGGGTCAGATACGCAGTATTTT.

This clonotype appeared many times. The CDR3 region is CSARRIDLSGANVLTF. CDR3 sequence (DNA): TGCAGCGCTCGAAGAATAGACTTGTCTGGGGCCAACGTCCTGACTTTC. The rearrangement links TRBV29-1 to TRBJ2-6; D not resolved. Trimming cost V 7 bases and J 1 base, with 17 bases left between them. The CDR3 has 16 amino acids. The V gene's germline CDR1 is SQVTM and CDR2 ANQGSEA. Complete variable domain (other parts from reference TRBV29-1 and TRBJ2-6): SAVISQKPSRDICQRGTSLTIQCQVDSQVTMMFWYRQQPGQSLTLIATANQGSEATYESGFVIDKFPISRPNLTFSTLTVSNMSPEDSSIYLCSARRIDLSGANVLTFGAGSRLTVL.

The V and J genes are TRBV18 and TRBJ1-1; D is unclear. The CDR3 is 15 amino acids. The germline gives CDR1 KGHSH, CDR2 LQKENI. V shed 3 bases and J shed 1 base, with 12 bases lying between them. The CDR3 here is CASSPGRERNTEAFF. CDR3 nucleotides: TGTGCCAGCTCACCGGGGAGGGAGAGGAACACTGAAGCTTTCTTT.

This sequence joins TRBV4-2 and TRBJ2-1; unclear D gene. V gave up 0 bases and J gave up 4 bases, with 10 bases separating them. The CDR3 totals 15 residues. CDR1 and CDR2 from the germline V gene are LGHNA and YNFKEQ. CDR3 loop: CASSQDEERYNEQFF. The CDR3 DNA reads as TGTGCCAGCAGCCAAGATGAGGAGAGGTACAATGAGCAGTTCTTC.

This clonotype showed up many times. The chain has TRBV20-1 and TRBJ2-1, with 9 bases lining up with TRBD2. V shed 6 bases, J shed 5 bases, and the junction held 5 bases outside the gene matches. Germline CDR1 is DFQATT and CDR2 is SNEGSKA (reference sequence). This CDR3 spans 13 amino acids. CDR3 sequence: CSAVSGSHNEQFF. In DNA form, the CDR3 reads TGCAGTGCCGTTAGCGGGAGCCACAATGAGCAGTTCTTC.